This entry features one T cell receptor beta chain sequence. Its antigen is not identified. The data derive from a study of cytomegalovirus exposure and HLA in healthy donors. Findings and caveats of the study: Later, an analysis showed that TCR beta chains associated with HLA were more clonally expanded than others that were equally common. CMV serostatus was the sole immune exposure data available. The authors enumerated 150 to 200 TCR beta chains as linked to cytomegalovirus.

Trimming at V came to 4 bases and at J to 9 bases, leaving 11 bases not matched to a gene. This CDR3 is 15 amino acids long. Germline lookup yields CDR1 LGHNA and CDR2 YNFKEQ. Nominal health characterized the donors when sampled, though unrecorded immune exposures were likely. The PCR was carried out with 60 Vbeta primers and 13 Jbeta primers. TCRdb keeps only in-frame clones here, not all; method: immunoSEQ multiplex PCR. The repertoire includes 150,000 to 250,000 clones, roughly 79% of them detected once, and approximately 2% sits in the top ten. V usage is TRBV4-2 and J usage is TRBJ2-4; TRBD1 matches 8 bases. Sequenced material: PBMCs. This TCR was recovered from a man aged 25 to 45 in good health and CMV-seronegative. CDR3 sequence: CASSRSTGEGGIQYF. The CDR3 coding sequence is TGTGCCAGCAGCCGATCGACAGGGGAAGGGGGCATTCAGTACTTC.